One and the same sample provided the 4 T cell receptor beta chains below, sequenced in a study of human T cells and chemical hapten exposure. Regarding time point: patch test 2, 6 weeks after DPC sensitization. Treatment here: therapeutic diphenylcyclopropenone sensitization with weekly scalp DPC. Unfractionated whole blood was the source of the extracted total RNA. A single record per CDR3 protein comes from TCRdb applying MiXCR to the RACE reads. The data contain roughly 43,000 distinct CDR3 sequences, 8.5% to 10% of them singletons. This sample comprised whole blood, obtained in connection with sensitization to the hapten diphenylcyclopropenone (DPC). The receptors stem from a woman aged 30 to 39 with alopecia areata. Some clones in this sample may be carry-over from other donors' samples.

The rearrangement joins TRBV7-2 to TRBJ2-7, with a tentative D call TRBD2 (6 bases). This CDR3 has 14 amino acids. Trimming took off 5 bases at V and 3 bases at J, with 14 bases between the two ends. Per the germline V gene, CDR1 is SGHTA and CDR2 is FQGNSA. CDR3 region: CASSGGGGDYEQYF. In DNA, the CDR3 is TGTGCCAGCAGCGGAGGAGGAGGGGACTACGAGCAGTACTTC.

This clonotype was seen a handful of times. The rearrangement links TRBV2 to TRBJ2-7, with 9 bases fitting TRBD1. Germline lookup yields CDR1 SNHLY and CDR2 FYNNEI. J lost 3 bases, V lost 5 bases, and 5 bases had no gene match. The CDR3 length is 14 residues. The CDR3 coding sequence is TGTGCCAGCAGTTCCGGGACAGGGCTCTACGAGCAGTACTTC. It yields the protein CASSSGTGLYEQYF.

The V gene is TRBV6-5, the J gene TRBJ2-6; tentative D call: TRBD1 (5 bases). V was pared by 0 bases and J by 2 bases, with 5 bases between. This CDR3 region has 15 residues. CDR1 MNHEY and CDR2 SVGAGI come from the germline V gene. As DNA, the CDR3 is TGTGCCAGCAGTTACTCAGGGGCTGGGGCCAACGTCCTGACTTTC. It yields the protein CASSYSGAGANVLTF.

The chain recombines TRBV29-1 with TRBJ2-7; D might be TRBD1 or TRBD2, each matching 5 bases. Germline CDR1 and CDR2: SQVTM and ANQGSEA. V gave up 3 bases and J gave up 2 bases, with 11 bases separating them. This CDR3 has 13 amino acids. CDR3 sequence (DNA): TGCAGCGTTGAGGGGACGGCCACCTACGAGCAGTACTTC. Translated, it gives CSVEGTATYEQYF.